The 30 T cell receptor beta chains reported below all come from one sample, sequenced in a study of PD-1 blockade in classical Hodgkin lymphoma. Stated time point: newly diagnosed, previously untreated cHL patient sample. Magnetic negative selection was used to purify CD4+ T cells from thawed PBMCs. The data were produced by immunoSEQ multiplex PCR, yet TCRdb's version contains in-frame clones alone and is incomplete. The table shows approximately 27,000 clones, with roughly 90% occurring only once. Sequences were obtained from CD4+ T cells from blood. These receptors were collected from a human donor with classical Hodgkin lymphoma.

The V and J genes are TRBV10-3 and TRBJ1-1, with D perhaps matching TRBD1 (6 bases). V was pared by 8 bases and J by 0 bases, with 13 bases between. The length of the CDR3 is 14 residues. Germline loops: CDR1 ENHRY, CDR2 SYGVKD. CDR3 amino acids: CAIGAGTMNTEAFF. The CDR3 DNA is TGTGCCATCGGGGCCGGGACAATGAACACTGAAGCTTTCTTT.

The CDR3 sequence: CASSLYSGTRDLAAFF. The CDR3 bases are TGTGCCAGCAGCTTATATAGCGGGACACGGGACTTAGCCGCTTTCTTT. J is TRBJ1-1 and V is TRBV5-5, with a possible D match to TRBD1 (6 bases). Germline V gene sequence: CDR1 SGHKS, CDR2 YYEKEE (reference sequence). This CDR3 contains 16 residues. V was shortened by 2 bases and J by 11 bases, with 25 bases between the two germline ends.

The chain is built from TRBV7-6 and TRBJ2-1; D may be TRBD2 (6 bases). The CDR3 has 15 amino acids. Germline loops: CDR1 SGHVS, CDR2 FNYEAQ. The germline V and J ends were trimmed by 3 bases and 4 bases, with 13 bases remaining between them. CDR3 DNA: TGTGCCAGCAGCTTTGACGGGAGAGGGTACAATGAGCAGTTCTTC. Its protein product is CASSFDGRGYNEQFF.

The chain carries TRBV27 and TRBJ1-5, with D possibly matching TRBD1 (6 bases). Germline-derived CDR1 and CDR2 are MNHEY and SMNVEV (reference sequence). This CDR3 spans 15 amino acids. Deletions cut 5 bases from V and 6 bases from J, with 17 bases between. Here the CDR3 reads CASSLYGGQAQPQHF. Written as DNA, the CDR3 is TGTGCCAGCAGTCTCTACGGGGGGCAGGCTCAGCCCCAGCATTTT.

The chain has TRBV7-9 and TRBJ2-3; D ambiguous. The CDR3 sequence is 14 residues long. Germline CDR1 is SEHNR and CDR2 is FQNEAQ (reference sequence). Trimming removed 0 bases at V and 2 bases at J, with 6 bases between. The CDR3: CASSLAAATDTQYF. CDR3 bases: TGTGCCAGCAGCTTAGCGGCCGCCACAGATACGCAGTATTTT.

The CDR3 here is CASSLGASGAWEQYF. Written as DNA, the CDR3 is TGTGCCAGCAGTTTAGGCGCTAGCGGGGCCTGGGAGCAGTACTTC. J is TRBJ2-7 and V is TRBV28; 9 positions match TRBD2. There are 15 residues in the CDR3. Germline CDR1 and CDR2: MDHEN and SYDVKM. V gave up 2 bases and J gave up 7 bases; unmatched junction bases: 9.

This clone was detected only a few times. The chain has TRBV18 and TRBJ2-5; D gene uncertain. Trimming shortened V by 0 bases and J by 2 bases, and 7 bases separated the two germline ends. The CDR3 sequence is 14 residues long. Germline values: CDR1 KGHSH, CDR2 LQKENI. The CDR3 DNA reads TGTGCCAGCTCACCACCCAACCAACAAGAGACCCAGTACTTC. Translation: CASSPPNQQETQYF.

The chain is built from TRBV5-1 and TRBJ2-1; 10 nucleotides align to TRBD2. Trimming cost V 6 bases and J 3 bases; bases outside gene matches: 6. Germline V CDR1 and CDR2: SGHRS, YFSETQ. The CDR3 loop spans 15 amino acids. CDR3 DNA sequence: TGCGCCAGCACCCGGACTAGCGGATACTACAATGAGCAGTTCTTC. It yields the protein CASTRTSGYYNEQFF.

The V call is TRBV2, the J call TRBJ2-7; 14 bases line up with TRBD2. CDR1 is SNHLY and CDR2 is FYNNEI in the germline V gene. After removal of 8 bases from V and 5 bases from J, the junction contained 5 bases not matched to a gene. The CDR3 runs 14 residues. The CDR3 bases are TGTGCCAGCGTGGGACTAGCGGGAGCCCACGAGCAGTACTTC. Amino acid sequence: CASVGLAGAHEQYF.

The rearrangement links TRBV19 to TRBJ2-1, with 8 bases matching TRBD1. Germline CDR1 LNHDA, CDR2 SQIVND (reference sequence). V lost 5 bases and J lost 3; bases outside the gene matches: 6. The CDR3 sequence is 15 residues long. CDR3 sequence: CASSPGQGFYNEQFF. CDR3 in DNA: TGTGCCAGTAGTCCAGGACAGGGATTCTACAATGAGCAGTTCTTC.

The CDR3 region has the DNA TGTGCCAGCAGCTTAGGGGGAGCGAGCTCCTACGAGCAGTACTTC. Translated: CASSLGGASSYEQYF. The V and J genes are TRBV7-8 and TRBJ2-7, with D possibly matching TRBD2 (5 bases). CDR1 and CDR2 (germline): SGHVS, FQNEAQ. V lost 1 base, J lost 0 bases, and 10 bases lay in between. CDR3 length equals 15 residues.

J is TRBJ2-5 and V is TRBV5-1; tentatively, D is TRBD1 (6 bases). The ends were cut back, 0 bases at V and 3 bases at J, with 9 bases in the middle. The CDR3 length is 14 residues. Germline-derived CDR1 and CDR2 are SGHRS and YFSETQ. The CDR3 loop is CASSLASGEETQYF. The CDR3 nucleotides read TGCGCCAGCAGCTTGGCGTCAGGGGAAGAGACCCAGTACTTC.

CDR3 nucleotides: TGTGCCTTAGGACGGGAGACGTCCTACGAGCAGTACTTC. Protein: CALGRETSYEQYF. The V and J genes are TRBV28 and TRBJ2-7, with TRBD2 as a possible D gene (6 bases). There are 13 residues in the CDR3. Trimming left V 11 bases short and J 1 base short, with 15 bases between. CDR1 and CDR2 (germline): MDHEN, SYDVKM.

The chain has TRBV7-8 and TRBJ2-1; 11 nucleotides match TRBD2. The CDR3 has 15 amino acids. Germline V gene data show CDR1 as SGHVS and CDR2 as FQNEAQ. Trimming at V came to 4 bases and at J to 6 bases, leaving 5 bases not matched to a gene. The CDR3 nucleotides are TGTGCCAGCAGCTCACTAGCGGGAGTATCCAATGAGCAGTTCTTC. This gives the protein CASSSLAGVSNEQFF.

This chain's CDR3 is CASSSRDLGQPQHF. The CDR3 DNA is TGTGCCAGTAGTTCCCGGGACCTCGGACAGCCCCAGCATTTT. The V gene is TRBV19, the J gene TRBJ1-5, with a tentative D call TRBD1 (5 bases). The CDR3 covers 14 residues. From germline, CDR1 is LNHDA and CDR2 SQIVND (reference sequence). V lost 5 bases and J 7 bases, leaving 15 bases between the germline ends.

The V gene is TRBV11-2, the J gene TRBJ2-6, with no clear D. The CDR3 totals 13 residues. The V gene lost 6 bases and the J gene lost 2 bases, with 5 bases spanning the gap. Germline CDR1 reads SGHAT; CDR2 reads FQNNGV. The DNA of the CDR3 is TGTGCCAGCAGAAGGGCTGGGGCCAACGTCCTGACTTTC. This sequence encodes CASRRAGANVLTF. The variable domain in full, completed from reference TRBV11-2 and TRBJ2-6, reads EAGVAQSPRYKIIEKRQSVAFWCNPISGHATLYWYQQILGQGPKLLIQFQNNGVVDDSQLPKDRFSAERLKGVDSTLKIQPAKLEDSAVYLCASRRAGANVLTFGAGSRLTVL.

Here the CDR3 reads CASGTGAASGELFF. DNA for the CDR3: TGCGCCAGCGGCACAGGGGCGGCGTCCGGGGAGCTGTTTTTT. The rearrangement links TRBV5-1 to TRBJ2-2, with 7 positions matching TRBD1. Germline lookup yields CDR1 SGHRS and CDR2 YFSETQ. V gave up 7 bases and J gave up 6 bases; unmatched junction bases: 9. The CDR3 runs 14 residues.

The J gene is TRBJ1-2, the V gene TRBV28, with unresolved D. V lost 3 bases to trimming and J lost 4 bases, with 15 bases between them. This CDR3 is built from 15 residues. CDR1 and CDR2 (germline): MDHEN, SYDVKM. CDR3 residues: CASSFRAVWSYGYTF. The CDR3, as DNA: TGTGCCAGCAGTTTCCGGGCGGTGTGGAGCTATGGCTACACCTTC.

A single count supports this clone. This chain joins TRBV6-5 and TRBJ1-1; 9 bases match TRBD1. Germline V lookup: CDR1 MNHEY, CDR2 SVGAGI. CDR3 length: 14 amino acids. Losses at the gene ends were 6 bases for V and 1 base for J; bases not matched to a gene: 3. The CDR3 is CASSWDRANTEAFF. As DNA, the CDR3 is TGTGCCAGCAGCTGGGACAGGGCGAACACTGAAGCTTTCTTT.

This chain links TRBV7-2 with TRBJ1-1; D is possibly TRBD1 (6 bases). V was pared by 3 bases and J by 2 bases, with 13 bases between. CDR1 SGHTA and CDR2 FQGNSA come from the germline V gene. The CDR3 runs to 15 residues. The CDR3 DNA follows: TGTGCCAGCAGCTTTGGTGGGGGCCACAACACTGAAGCTTTCTTT. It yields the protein CASSFGGGHNTEAFF. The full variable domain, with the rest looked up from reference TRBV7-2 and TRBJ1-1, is GAGVSQSPSNKVTEKGKDVELRCDPISGHTALYWYRQSLGQGLEFLIYFQGNSAPDKSGLPSDRFSAERTGGSVSTLTIQRTQQEDSAVYLCASSFGGGHNTEAFFGQGTRLTVV.

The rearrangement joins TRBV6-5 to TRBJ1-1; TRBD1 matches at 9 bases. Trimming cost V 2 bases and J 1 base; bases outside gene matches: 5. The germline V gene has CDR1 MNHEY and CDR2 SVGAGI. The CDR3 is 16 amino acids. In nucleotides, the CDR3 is TGTGCCAGCAGTTACGGACCGGGACAGGGGAACACTGAAGCTTTCTTT. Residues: CASSYGPGQGNTEAFF.

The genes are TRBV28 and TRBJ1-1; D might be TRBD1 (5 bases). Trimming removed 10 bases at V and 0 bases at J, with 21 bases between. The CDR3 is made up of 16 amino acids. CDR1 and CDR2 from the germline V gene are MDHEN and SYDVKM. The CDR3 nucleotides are TGTGCCACCTCCGCACCAGGGTTGGCAATGAACACTGAAGCTTTCTTT. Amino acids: CATSAPGLAMNTEAFF.

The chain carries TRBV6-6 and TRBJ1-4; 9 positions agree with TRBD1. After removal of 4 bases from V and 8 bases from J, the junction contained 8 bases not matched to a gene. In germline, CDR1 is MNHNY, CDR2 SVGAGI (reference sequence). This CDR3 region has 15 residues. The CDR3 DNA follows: TGTGCCAGCAGTTCACCGGGACAGGGAACCGAAAAACTGTTTTTT. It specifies CASSSPGQGTEKLFF.

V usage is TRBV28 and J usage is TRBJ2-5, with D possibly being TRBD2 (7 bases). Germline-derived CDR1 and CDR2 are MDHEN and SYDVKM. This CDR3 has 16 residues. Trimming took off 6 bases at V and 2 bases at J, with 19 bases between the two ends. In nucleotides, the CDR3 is TGTGCCAGCAGGAAGACGGGGGGCGAGCGGCAAGAGACCCAGTACTTC. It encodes CASRKTGGERQETQYF.

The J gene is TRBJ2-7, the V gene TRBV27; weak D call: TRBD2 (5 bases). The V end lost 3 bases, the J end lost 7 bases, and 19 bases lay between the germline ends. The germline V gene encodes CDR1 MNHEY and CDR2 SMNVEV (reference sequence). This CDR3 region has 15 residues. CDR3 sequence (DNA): TGTGCCAGCAGTTTTTCGGGCAACCGCCGGGGAGAGCAGTACTTC. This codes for CASSFSGNRRGEQYF.

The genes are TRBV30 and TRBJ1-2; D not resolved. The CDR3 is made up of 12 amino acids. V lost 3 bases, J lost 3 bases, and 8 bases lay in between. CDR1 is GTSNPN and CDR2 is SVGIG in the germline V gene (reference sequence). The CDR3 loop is CAWSVEDYGYTF. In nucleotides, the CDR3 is TGTGCCTGGAGCGTGGAGGACTATGGCTACACCTTC.

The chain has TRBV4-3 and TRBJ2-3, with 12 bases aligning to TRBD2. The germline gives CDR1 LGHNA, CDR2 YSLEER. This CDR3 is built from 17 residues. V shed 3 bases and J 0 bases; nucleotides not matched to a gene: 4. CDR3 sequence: CASSQTGTSGSTDTQYF. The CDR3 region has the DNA TGCGCCAGCAGCCAGACGGGGACTAGCGGGAGCACAGATACGCAGTATTTT.

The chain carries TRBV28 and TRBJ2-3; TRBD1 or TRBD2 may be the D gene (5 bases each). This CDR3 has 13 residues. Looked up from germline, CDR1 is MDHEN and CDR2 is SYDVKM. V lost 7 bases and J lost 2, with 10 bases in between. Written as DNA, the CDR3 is TGTGCCAGCAAGGGACCGAACACAGATACGCAGTATTTT. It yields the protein CASKGPNTDTQYF.

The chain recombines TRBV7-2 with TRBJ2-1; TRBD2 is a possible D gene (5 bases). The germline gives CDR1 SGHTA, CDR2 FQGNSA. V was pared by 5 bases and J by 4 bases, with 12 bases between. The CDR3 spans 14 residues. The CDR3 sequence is CASSAYGIYNEQFF. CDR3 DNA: TGTGCCAGCAGCGCATACGGGATTTACAATGAGCAGTTCTTC.

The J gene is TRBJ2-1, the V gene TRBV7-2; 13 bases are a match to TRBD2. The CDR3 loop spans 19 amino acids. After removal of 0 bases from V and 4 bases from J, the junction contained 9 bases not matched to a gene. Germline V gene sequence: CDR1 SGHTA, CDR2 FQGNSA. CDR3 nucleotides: TGTGCCAGCAGCTTAGCTGTACTAGCGGGAGGGCCGAGGTACAATGAGCAGTTCTTC. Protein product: CASSLAVLAGGPRYNEQFF.